Presented here are 5 T cell receptor beta chains from one specimen sequenced in a study of blood T cell repertoires in COVID-19. Profiling relied on immunoSEQ multiplex PCR, and the TCRdb table lists in-frame clones only, not all of them. Among more than 200,000 clones, 75% to 95% were seen once, and the ten largest hold 1.5% to 2%. Sequences were obtained from PBMCs or T cells enriched from blood (not recorded which). Receptors were obtained from a young woman who had recovered from COVID-19.

The chain joins TRBV4-3 to TRBJ2-7; 8 bases align to TRBD1. This CDR3 region has 18 residues. The germline V gene has CDR1 LGHNA and CDR2 YSLEER. Trimming took 0 bases from V and 0 from J; bases not matched to a gene: 10. Here the CDR3 DNA reads TGCGCCAGCAGCCAAGAGTTGACAGGGGCGGTTACCTCCTACGAGCAGTACTTC. Its translation is CASSQELTGAVTSYEQYF.

The gene calls are TRBV11-2 and TRBJ2-7; 7 nucleotides agree with TRBD1. The germline gives CDR1 SGHAT, CDR2 FQNNGV. The CDR3 is made up of 16 amino acids. V lost 5 bases to trimming and J lost 3 bases; unmatched junction nucleotides: 13. For the CDR3, the DNA is TGTGCCAGCAGCCCGTTAACAGGGGCCCTCATCTACGAGCAGTACTTC. Its protein product is CASSPLTGALIYEQYF.

This chain links TRBV6-4 with TRBJ2-3; weak D call: TRBD2 (6 bases). V dropped 3 bases and J dropped 1 base, with 11 bases sitting between them. Germline CDR1 reads MRHNA; CDR2 reads SNTAGT. The CDR3 contains 15 residues. Here the CDR3 reads CASSESWEGTDTQYF. CDR3 sequence (DNA): TGTGCCAGCAGTGAGTCGTGGGAGGGCACAGATACGCAGTATTTT.

This chain joins TRBV19 and TRBJ1-3; 7 bases align to TRBD1. V trimming: 6 bases; J trimming: 4 bases; junction bases outside the gene matches: 6. Germline values: CDR1 LNHDA, CDR2 SQIVND (reference sequence). The CDR3 sequence is 14 residues long. The CDR3 region is CASSPTGPGNTIYF. The CDR3 DNA is TGTGCCAGTAGCCCGACAGGGCCAGGAAACACCATATATTTT.

This clone was found once. V gene TRBV10-3 combines with J gene TRBJ2-7, with 12 bases aligning to TRBD2. The CDR3 contains 15 residues. Trimming cost V 6 bases and J 2 bases; bases outside gene matches: 5. Germline CDR1 reads ENHRY; CDR2 reads SYGVKD. The CDR3 is CAISEWTSGAYEQYF. The CDR3 region has the DNA TGTGCCATCAGCGAATGGACTAGCGGGGCCTACGAGCAGTACTTC.